This T cell receptor (beta chain) originates from a study of blood T cell repertoires in COVID-19. On the study more broadly: The United States, Italy and Spain provided the acute and convalescent COVID-19 samples. Sources were T cells, B-cell-depleted T cells, or PBMCs; the material itself was cDNA or gDNA.

In the authors' methods: Estimated nucleated cell counts came from reference gene primer amplification. The method was immunoSEQ multiplex PCR; TCRdb's version includes in-frame clones alone and lacks a portion of them. The DNA gave D and trimming, while V, J and clone size come from that table. This table holds a few hundred thousand clones, around 84% found once. The CDR3 runs to 16 residues. The V segment lost 5 bases and the J segment 5 bases; nucleotides outside the gene matches: 6. From germline, CDR1 is LNHDA and CDR2 SQIVND (reference sequence). Source material: peripheral blood. The TCR originated in a woman of 80 years or more with active or convalescent COVID-19. This chain connects TRBV19 to TRBJ2-5; 15 nucleotides line up with TRBD2. The CDR3 nucleotides read TGTGCCAGTAGTCCCCGGACTAGCGGGGGGGCGGAGACCCAGTACTTC. Translated, it gives CASSPRTSGGAETQYF.